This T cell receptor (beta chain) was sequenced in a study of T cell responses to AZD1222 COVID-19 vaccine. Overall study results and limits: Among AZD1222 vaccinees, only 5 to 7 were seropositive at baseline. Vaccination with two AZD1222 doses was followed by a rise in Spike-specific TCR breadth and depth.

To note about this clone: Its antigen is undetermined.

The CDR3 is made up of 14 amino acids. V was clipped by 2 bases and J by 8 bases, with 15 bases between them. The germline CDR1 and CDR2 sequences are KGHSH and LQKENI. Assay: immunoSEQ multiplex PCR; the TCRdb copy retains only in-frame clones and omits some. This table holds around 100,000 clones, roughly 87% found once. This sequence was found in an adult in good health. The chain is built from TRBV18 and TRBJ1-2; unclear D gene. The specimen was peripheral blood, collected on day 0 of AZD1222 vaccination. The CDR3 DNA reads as TGTGCCAGCTCACCAGAACGGACTGGCACAGGCTACACCTTC. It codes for CASSPERTGTGYTF.